This T cell receptor (beta chain) was sequenced in a study of cytomegalovirus exposure and HLA in healthy donors. This CDR3 has 14 residues. The germline CDR1 and CDR2 sequences are MNHNS and SASEGT. J gave up 9 bases and V 8 bases, and 12 bases lay outside the gene matches. PCR used 60 Vbeta primers and 13 Jbeta primers. Sequencing was performed with immunoSEQ multiplex PCR; in TCRdb, only in-frame clones are kept and a portion is missing. This sample carries roughly 150,000 clones, just under 70% of them seen once, and the ten largest clones take around 4%. Findings and caveats of the study: The HLA-A and HLA-B alleles of most subjects were reportedly predicted accurately from TCR beta sequences.

Remarks on this clone: What it binds is not known.

The sequencing sample was made of PBMCs. The source of this sequence is a man between 60 and 75 years old in good health and CMV-seronegative. This chain uses TRBV6-1 with TRBJ2-1; 8 nucleotides match TRBD2. CDR3 sequence: CASLLAEDGGEQFF. The CDR3 DNA follows: TGTGCCAGCTTACTAGCGGAGGACGGCGGTGAGCAGTTCTTC.